Listed below are T cell receptor beta chains from one sample, sequenced in a study of blood T cell repertoires in COVID-19. Profiling relied on immunoSEQ multiplex PCR, and the TCRdb table lists in-frame clones only, not all of them. The sample includes about 320,000 clones, more than 85% of them seen just once. Sequencing input: PBMCs or T cells enriched from blood (not recorded which). Every receptor here comes from a woman between 25 and 40 years old who had been exposed to COVID-19. Each CDR3 is given without its conserved first and last residue. The size field is filled for only some rows; it gives once, few, many or a size class.

J gene: TRBJ2-3
clone size: .
V gene: TRBV7-3
CDR3 protein: ASSLYLARTDTQY

J gene: TRBJ1-2
clone size: .
V gene: TRBV29-1
CDR3 protein: SVEARANYGYT

J gene: TRBJ2-7
clone size: .
V gene: TRBV10-3
CDR3 protein: AISAGQVSDEQY

J gene: TRBJ1-1
clone size: .
V gene: TRBV3-1/TRBV3-2
CDR3 protein: ASSLGQHTEAF

J gene: TRBJ2-7
clone size: .
V gene: TRBV28
CDR3 protein: ASRNRDPYEQY

J gene: TRBJ2-1
clone size: .
V gene: TRBV20-1
CDR3 protein: SASRGAGVNEQF

J gene: TRBJ1-3
clone size: once
V gene: TRBV27
CDR3 protein: ASLHPPGQGKYTIY

J gene: TRBJ1-1
clone size: few
V gene: TRBV3-1/TRBV3-2
CDR3 protein: ASSQFSTEAF

J gene: TRBJ2-1
clone size: .
V gene: TRBV5-1
CDR3 protein: ASSLDLAGGNEQF

J gene: TRBJ1-1
clone size: .
V gene: TRBV10-3
CDR3 protein: AISLGQGNTEAF

J gene: TRBJ1-6
clone size: once
V gene: TRBV11-2
CDR3 protein: ASSPVRGYLNSPLH

J gene: TRBJ2-1
clone size: .
V gene: TRBV4-3
CDR3 protein: ASSQEGTGISYNEQF

J gene: TRBJ2-1
clone size: .
V gene: TRBV3-1/TRBV3-2
CDR3 protein: ASSQDRAGMYNEQF

J gene: TRBJ2-5
clone size: .
V gene: TRBV9
CDR3 protein: ASSGGPPMEETQY

J gene: TRBJ2-1
clone size: .
V gene: TRBV24-1
CDR3 protein: ATSKSGGAGNEQF

J gene: TRBJ1-1
clone size: .
V gene: TRBV5-1
CDR3 protein: ASSPRGRVNTEAF

J gene: TRBJ1-4
clone size: .
V gene: TRBV5-4
CDR3 protein: ASSLGGRLEKLF

J gene: TRBJ1-2
clone size: .
V gene: TRBV9
CDR3 protein: ASSPGTGGLLASDT

J gene: TRBJ2-7
clone size: .
V gene: TRBV5-1
CDR3 protein: ASSLSQGYEQY

J gene: TRBJ1-1
clone size: .
V gene: TRBV11-2
CDR3 protein: ASSSNRGEAF

J gene: TRBJ1-2
clone size: .
V gene: TRBV28
CDR3 protein: ASSQTGYGYT

J gene: TRBJ1-2
clone size: .
V gene: TRBV9
CDR3 protein: ASSVDPNYGYT

J gene: TRBJ2-1
clone size: .
V gene: TRBV5-1
CDR3 protein: ASSFRAGGSYNEQF

J gene: TRBJ1-6
clone size: once
V gene: TRBV5-6
CDR3 protein: ASSISGMLGDSPLH

J gene: TRBJ2-7
clone size: .
V gene: TRBV3-1/TRBV3-2
CDR3 protein: ASSRPGEGPYEQY

J gene: TRBJ1-2
clone size: .
V gene: TRBV6-5
CDR3 protein: ASSKTGARYGYT

J gene: TRBJ1-1
clone size: .
V gene: TRBV12-3/TRBV12-4
CDR3 protein: ASSPRGSTEAF

J gene: TRBJ1-2
clone size: .
V gene: TRBV4-1
CDR3 protein: ASSQEDSLRLGYT

J gene: TRBJ2-7
clone size: .
V gene: TRBV7-6
CDR3 protein: ASSLGVGEQY

J gene: TRBJ1-2
clone size: .
V gene: TRBV18
CDR3 protein: ASSLRDYGYT

J gene: TRBJ1-2
clone size: .
V gene: TRBV5-5
CDR3 protein: ASSLGQGPLNYGYT

J gene: TRBJ2-5
clone size: once
V gene: TRBV5-1
CDR3 protein: ASSSPSGRETQY

J gene: TRBJ2-1
clone size: .
V gene: TRBV18
CDR3 protein: ASSLRGHEQF

J gene: TRBJ1-2
clone size: .
V gene: TRBV6-5
CDR3 protein: ASSSMRGSYGYT

J gene: TRBJ2-1
clone size: .
V gene: TRBV6-5
CDR3 protein: ASSRTGVSYNEQF

J gene: TRBJ1-2
clone size: .
V gene: TRBV13
CDR3 protein: ASSFNPGQGRYYGYT

J gene: TRBJ1-2
clone size: once
V gene: TRBV7-2
CDR3 protein: ASSSFPGVGGYT

J gene: TRBJ1-4
clone size: .
V gene: TRBV4-2
CDR3 protein: ASSQPRVANEKLF

J gene: TRBJ1-2
clone size: .
V gene: TRBV28
CDR3 protein: ASSPGTGAAWGNYGYT

J gene: TRBJ1-2
clone size: .
V gene: TRBV7-2
CDR3 protein: ASSFLQEVDGYT

J gene: TRBJ2-3
clone size: .
V gene: TRBV5-1
CDR3 protein: ASRLYWGTQY

J gene: TRBJ1-4
clone size: .
V gene: TRBV4-1
CDR3 protein: ASSSRLGEKLF

J gene: TRBJ1-3
clone size: .
V gene: TRBV28
CDR3 protein: ASSTPGQGSGNTIY

J gene: TRBJ2-1
clone size: .
V gene: TRBV6-5
CDR3 protein: ASRREQGGGNEQF

J gene: TRBJ1-5
clone size: .
V gene: TRBV24-1
CDR3 protein: ATSGCAGPYSNQPQH

J gene: TRBJ2-1
clone size: .
V gene: TRBV5-1
CDR3 protein: ASKKTSDFYNEQF

J gene: TRBJ2-3
clone size: .
V gene: TRBV6-6
CDR3 protein: ASSTGTSLSTDTQY

J gene: TRBJ2-7
clone size: .
V gene: TRBV6-2/TRBV6-3
CDR3 protein: ASSYRQGGGYEQY

J gene: TRBJ1-6
clone size: .
V gene: TRBV19
CDR3 protein: ATRQTADFISPLH

J gene: TRBJ2-1
clone size: .
V gene: TRBV7-2
CDR3 protein: ASTPDPGGRGTEQF

J gene: TRBJ1-2
clone size: .
V gene: TRBV7-8
CDR3 protein: ASSSPEQGNYGYT

J gene: TRBJ2-1
clone size: .
V gene: TRBV7-2
CDR3 protein: ASSGDRRSYNEQF

J gene: TRBJ1-5
clone size: .
V gene: TRBV2
CDR3 protein: ASSSQGANQPQH

J gene: TRBJ1-2
clone size: .
V gene: TRBV24-1
CDR3 protein: ATSDSGQANYGYT

J gene: TRBJ2-2
clone size: .
V gene: TRBV11-2
CDR3 protein: ASSFLTSGEDTGELF

J gene: TRBJ1-1
clone size: once
V gene: TRBV7-6
CDR3 protein: ASSLGSQERAF

J gene: TRBJ1-6
clone size: .
V gene: TRBV18
CDR3 protein: ASSPGDRVNSPLH

J gene: TRBJ2-3
clone size: .
V gene: TRBV5-4
CDR3 protein: ASSLQKDTQY

J gene: TRBJ2-7
clone size: .
V gene: TRBV19
CDR3 protein: ASSILLQGPYEQY